This passage covers 29 T cell receptor beta chains from one sample sequenced in a study of OX40 agonist ivuxolimab in advanced cancers. Assay: immunoSEQ multiplex PCR; the TCRdb copy retains only in-frame clones and omits some. The sample includes about 43,000 clones, 75% to 90% of them seen just once. The sample was CD4+ or CD8+ T cells sorted from blood, taken in a trial of the OX40 agonist ivuxolimab. These receptors originate from an adult with an advanced solid tumor such as melanoma, head and neck, liver or kidney cancer.

This chain joins TRBV28 and TRBJ2-7; D assignment may be TRBD1 or TRBD2 (5 bases each). The V end was cut by 7 bases, the J end by 1 base, with 17 bases between. CDR3 length: 15 amino acids. Germline values: CDR1 MDHEN, CDR2 SYDVKM. In DNA form, the CDR3 reads TGTGCCAGCAATTTTGAGCAGGGACCGTCCTACGAGCAGTACTTC. Translation gives CASNFEQGPSYEQYF.

This clone was seen only once. This chain links TRBV7-2 with TRBJ2-5, with D uncertain. The CDR3 consists of 11 residues. Trimming took off 7 bases at V and 4 bases at J, with 7 bases between the two ends. Germline V gives CDR1 SGHTA, CDR2 FQGNSA. CDR3 DNA: TGTGCCAGCACCTGGGGAGAGACCCAGTACTTC. It encodes CASTWGETQYF.

The V and J genes are TRBV7-2 and TRBJ2-7; perhaps D is TRBD1 or TRBD2 (5 bases each). Trimming cost V 6 bases and J 3 bases, with 9 bases left between them. CDR1 SGHTA and CDR2 FQGNSA come from the germline V gene. The CDR3 loop spans 12 amino acids. The CDR3 DNA is TGTGCCAGCAGGGGACGGAACTACGAGCAGTACTTC. Amino acid sequence: CASRGRNYEQYF.

The chain is built from TRBV4-2 and TRBJ2-1; 9 nucleotides match TRBD1. The germline gives CDR1 LGHNA, CDR2 YNFKEQ. Losses at the gene ends were 3 bases for V and 2 bases for J; bases not matched to a gene: 5. There are 16 residues in the CDR3. CDR3 nucleotides: TGTGCCAGCAGCCATATTACAGGGGGCACCTACAATGAGCAGTTCTTC. It translates to CASSHITGGTYNEQFF.

The DNA for the CDR3 is TGCAGCGTTCAAGGCAGTAATGAAAAACTGTTTTTT. It encodes CSVQGSNEKLFF. The gene calls are TRBV29-1 and TRBJ1-4; D is ambiguous. Germline V gives CDR1 SQVTM, CDR2 ANQGSEA. V was trimmed by 5 bases and J by 4 bases, leaving 8 bases between them. The CDR3 is made up of 12 amino acids.

This chain connects TRBV5-5 to TRBJ2-2, with D perhaps matching TRBD1 (7 bases). CDR3 size: 16 residues. V lost 0 bases, J lost 3 bases, and 12 bases lay in between. The germline V gene encodes CDR1 SGHKS and CDR2 YYEKEE (reference sequence). The CDR3, as DNA: TGTGCCAGCAGCTTGGCTGCAGGGGGGTACACCGGGGAGCTGTTTTTT. It translates to CASSLAAGGYTGELFF.

This chain uses TRBV7-3 with TRBJ2-3, with D possibly matching TRBD2 (6 bases). V gave up 5 bases and J gave up 1 base, with 13 bases separating them. Germline V gene sequence: CDR1 SGHTA, CDR2 FQGTGA. CDR3 length: 15 amino acids. The CDR3 loop reads CASSPTGVGTDTQYF. Here the CDR3 DNA reads TGTGCCAGCAGCCCAACGGGAGTTGGCACAGATACGCAGTATTTT.

The chain couples TRBV28 to TRBJ2-5, with 12 bases matching TRBD1. The J call is in doubt because the DNA end fits TRBJ2-7 better. CDR1 MDHEN and CDR2 SYDVKM come from the germline V gene. This CDR3 is 16 amino acids long. CDR3 sequence (DNA): TGTGCCAGCAGTCCCGGGACAGGGGGCAATCGCTACGAGCAGTACTTC. Translation gives CASSPGTGGNRYEQYF.

V and J are TRBV9 and TRBJ2-3, with unresolved D. The CDR3 consists of 14 residues. Germline V gives CDR1 SGDLS, CDR2 YYNGEE. Trimming took off 2 bases at V and 1 base at J, with 8 bases between the two ends. CDR3 DNA: TGTGCCAGCAGCGTTACTTCCCGCACAGATACGCAGTATTTT. Amino acids: CASSVTSRTDTQYF.

The chain combines TRBV4-3 with TRBJ2-1; 9 bases fit TRBD1. CDR1 LGHNA and CDR2 YSLEER come from the germline V gene. There are 16 residues in the CDR3. V lost 3 bases to trimming and J lost 6 bases; unmatched junction nucleotides: 9. The chain's CDR3 is CASSHAGTGTGNEQFF. CDR3 nucleotides: TGCGCCAGCAGCCATGCCGGGACAGGGACGGGCAATGAGCAGTTCTTC.

This sequence joins TRBV19 and TRBJ2-1; 10 nucleotides match TRBD1. Germline V gene sequence: CDR1 LNHDA, CDR2 SQIVND (reference sequence). V trimming: 4 bases; J trimming: 6 bases; junction bases outside the gene matches: 12. The CDR3 sequence is 17 residues long. For the CDR3, the DNA is TGTGCCAGTAGTAACCCTGGGCGACAGGGGGCTTCCAATGAGCAGTTCTTC. This codes for CASSNPGRQGASNEQFF.

The chain couples TRBV6-5 to TRBJ1-1, with D possibly TRBD1 on 6 matching bases. This CDR3 spans 14 amino acids. Trimming took 6 bases from V and 3 from J, leaving 14 bases between them. CDR1 is MNHEY and CDR2 is SVGAGI in the germline V gene. The CDR3 nucleotides are TGTGCCAGCAGCCCTACGGACAGATACACTGAAGCTTTCTTT. The encoded protein is CASSPTDRYTEAFF.

This chain connects TRBV19 to TRBJ1-5, with a weak D call TRBD1 (5 bases). The CDR3 is 18 residues long. CDR1 and CDR2 from the germline V gene are LNHDA and SQIVND (reference sequence). The V and J ends lost 2 bases and 0 bases respectively, with 17 bases between them. CDR3 nucleotide sequence: TGTGCCAGTAGTATATGGGGGGGGGTGTTCTATAGCAATCAGCCCCAGCATTTT. As protein: CASSIWGGVFYSNQPQHF.

The V call is TRBV5-1, the J call TRBJ2-5; the D is unclear. Looked up from germline, CDR1 is SGHRS and CDR2 is YFSETQ. The CDR3 has 13 residues. V lost 2 bases and J lost 4, with 9 bases in between. CDR3 protein: CASSFSQGETQYF. The DNA for the CDR3 is TGCGCCAGCAGCTTTTCCCAAGGAGAGACCCAGTACTTC. Based on the CDR3 plus reference TRBV5-1 and TRBJ2-5, the full variable domain is KAGVTQTPRYLIKTRGQQVTLSCSPISGHRSVSWYQQTPGQGLQFLFEYFSETQRNKGNFPGRFSGRQFSNSRSEMNVSTLELGDSALYLCASSFSQGETQYFGPGTRLLVL.

The chain combines TRBV18 with TRBJ2-7, with D perhaps matching TRBD1 (6 bases). The V end lost 0 bases, the J end lost 5 bases, and 11 bases lay between the germline ends. Germline lookup yields CDR1 KGHSH and CDR2 LQKENI. This CDR3 region has 14 residues. The CDR3 DNA follows: TGTGCCAGCTCACCACCCAACAGGGCGGACGAGCAGTACTTC. It specifies CASSPPNRADEQYF.

V and J are TRBV5-1 and TRBJ2-7; D is perhaps TRBD2 (6 bases). Trimming stripped 1 base from V and 1 base from J, with 6 bases between. Germline loops: CDR1 SGHRS, CDR2 YFSETQ. There are 13 residues in the CDR3. CDR3 bases: TGCGCCAGCAGCTTGCGGGGGTCCTACGAGCAGTACTTC. Protein sequence: CASSLRGSYEQYF.

The CDR3 protein is CASSQVGRTTGELFF. CDR3 coding DNA: TGCGCCAGCAGCCAAGTCGGGAGGACCACCGGGGAGCTGTTTTTT. The chain links TRBV4-1 to TRBJ2-2, with 7 positions matching TRBD2. The CDR3 has 15 amino acids. The J segment lost 4 bases and the V segment lost 1 base, leaving 3 bases of the junction unmatched. Per germline, CDR1 MGHRA and CDR2 YSYEKL.

The chain joins TRBV19 to TRBJ1-5, with 7 bases lining up with TRBD1. The CDR3 has 13 residues. Germline V gene data show CDR1 as LNHDA and CDR2 as SQIVND (reference sequence). The ends lost 5 bases at V and 9 bases at J; junction bases unmatched: 7. The CDR3 DNA reads as TGTGCCAGTAGTGCCGACAGGGCAGGGCCCCAGCATTTT. It specifies CASSADRAGPQHF.

The chain joins TRBV19 to TRBJ1-3, with TRBD1 as a possible D gene (6 bases). Germline V gives CDR1 LNHDA, CDR2 SQIVND (reference sequence). V dropped 2 bases and J dropped 4 bases, with 15 bases sitting between them. The length of the CDR3 is 16 residues. The CDR3 sequence is CASSITAGAGGNTIYF. The DNA for the CDR3 is TGTGCCAGTAGTATAACTGCAGGGGCCGGAGGAAACACCATATATTTT.

In its sample, this clone was seen once. The rearrangement links TRBV18 to TRBJ2-5; D unresolved. CDR3 length: 11 amino acids. The V gene lost 3 bases and the J gene lost 5 bases, with 4 bases spanning the gap. Germline assignment: CDR1 KGHSH and CDR2 LQKENI. CDR3 protein: CASSPKETQYF. In DNA form, the CDR3 reads TGTGCCAGCTCACCGAAGGAGACCCAGTACTTC.

The chain employs TRBV18 and TRBJ1-2; 8 nucleotides match TRBD1. This CDR3 spans 16 amino acids. Looked up from germline, CDR1 is KGHSH and CDR2 is LQKENI. The ends lost 3 bases at V and 4 bases at J; junction bases unmatched: 10. The CDR3 reads CASSPNMGQEIYGYTF. In DNA form, the CDR3 reads TGTGCCAGCTCACCTAACATGGGACAGGAAATCTATGGCTACACCTTC.

This clone is a singleton in its sample. The chain links TRBV30 to TRBJ1-2; TRBD1 might be the D (5 bases). Germline CDR1 reads GTSNPN; CDR2 reads SVGIG (reference sequence). This CDR3 is 17 amino acids long. The CDR3 loop reads CAETKRAGQNTNYGYTF. CDR3 DNA: TGTGCAGAAACGAAACGGGCAGGGCAGAATACTAACTATGGCTACACCTTC.

This clone appeared a single time. This chain joins TRBV14 and TRBJ2-7, with TRBD2 matching over 12 bases. CDR3 length equals 17 residues. Trimming cost V 4 bases and J 3 bases; bases outside gene matches: 10. The germline V gene encodes CDR1 SGHDN and CDR2 FVKESK. CDR3: CASSPGLAGPLNYEQYF. CDR3 bases: TGTGCCAGCAGCCCAGGACTAGCGGGACCCCTAAACTACGAGCAGTACTTC.

The V gene is TRBV19, the J gene TRBJ1-1, with D possibly being TRBD1 (5 bases). V gave up 7 bases and J gave up 7 bases, with 25 bases separating them. CDR1 LNHDA and CDR2 SQIVND come from the germline V gene (reference sequence). This CDR3 has 16 amino acids. The CDR3 spells CASTAVDVSGPHEAFF. The CDR3 DNA reads as TGTGCCAGTACCGCTGTGGATGTTTCGGGGCCCCATGAAGCTTTCTTT.

This clone was detected a few times. DNA of the CDR3: TGTGCCAGTAGTATTCGGACAGGGATCGGGGAGCTGTTTTTT. This gives the protein CASSIRTGIGELFF. The gene calls are TRBV19 and TRBJ2-2; 8 bases align to TRBD1. The CDR3 loop spans 14 amino acids. The germline CDR1 and CDR2 sequences are LNHDA and SQIVND (reference sequence). V was clipped by 3 bases and J by 7 bases; unmatched bases: 4. The full variable domain, its missing parts supplied by reference TRBV19 and TRBJ2-2, is DGGITQSPKYLFRKEGQNVTLSCEQNLNHDAMYWYRQDPGQGLRLIYYSQIVNDFQKGDIAEGYSVSREKKESFPLTVTSAQKNPTAFYLCASSIRTGIGELFFGEGSRLTVL.

The chain has TRBV4-3 and TRBJ2-4; D gene unclear. The CDR3 contains 13 residues. The V end lost 1 base, the J end lost 7 bases, and 8 bases lay between the germline ends. Germline V gives CDR1 LGHNA, CDR2 YSLEER. CDR3 in DNA: TGCGCCAGCAGCCAAGGATCGGTTAACATTCAGTACTTC. Amino acid sequence: CASSQGSVNIQYF.

This sequence joins TRBV10-3 and TRBJ2-5; 7 bases are shared with TRBD2. Per germline, CDR1 ENHRY and CDR2 SYGVKD. There are 17 residues in the CDR3. The trim removed 4 bases at V and 4 bases at J, leaving 15 bases unmatched. The CDR3 DNA is TGTGCCATCAGTGCTGGGCTGGGAGCGGGACTGCCAGAGACCCAGTACTTC. Encoded protein: CAISAGLGAGLPETQYF.

This chain connects TRBV11-2 to TRBJ2-3, with TRBD2 matching over 11 bases. CDR3 length: 18 residues. Trimming took 3 bases from V and 0 from J; bases not matched to a gene: 8. Germline CDR1 is SGHAT and CDR2 is FQNNGV. CDR3 protein: CASSLRGGLADSTDTQYF. CDR3 coding DNA: TGTGCCAGCAGCTTGAGGGGGGGACTAGCGGATAGCACAGATACGCAGTATTTT.

The chain carries TRBV10-2 and TRBJ1-5; TRBD1 agrees at 10 bases. Unmatched junction bases numbered 1, after V lost 3 bases and J lost 2 bases. CDR1 WSHSY and CDR2 SAAADI come from the germline V gene. The CDR3 has 15 amino acids. This CDR3 is CASSEGQGGNQPQHF. DNA of the CDR3: TGCGCCAGCAGTGAAGGACAGGGGGGCAATCAGCCCCAGCATTTT.